The clone carrying this TCR beta chain was recorded at least ten times. Its antigen is as yet unknown. This sample is drawn from a study of blood T cells in healthy people across ages. Together with a sample-barcoded 5' primer, a J-beta primer mix was included in a second PCR lasting roughly 6 to 12 cycles. From the 5' RACE reads, TCRdb called clonotypes with MiXCR, one entry per CDR3 protein. The sample has around 1,500,000 distinct CDR3 sequences; roughly 27% are singletons. Study-level results: Unsorted PBMCs ruled out conclusive naive versus antigen-experienced comparison.

The sequencing input was blood. The clonotype originates from a woman in her 30s in good health.

CDR3 protein: CSAHPPGRKETQYF. CDR3 nucleotides: TGCAGTGCCCACCCTCCCGGACGAAAAGAGACCCAGTACTTC. This sequence joins TRBV20-1 and TRBJ2-5, with no clear D. V lost 6 bases and J 3 bases, leaving 17 bases between the germline ends. Per germline, CDR1 DFQATT and CDR2 SNEGSKA (reference sequence). There are 14 residues in the CDR3.